One and the same sample provided the 14 T cell receptor beta chains below, sequenced in a study of graft-versus-host responses after intestinal transplantation. TCRdb's copy holds only in-frame clones and misses some; the assay was immunoSEQ multiplex PCR. The sample consists of about 97,000 clones, 75% to 95% of them appearing once. The material was PBMCs, obtained 450 to 480 days after intestinal transplant. Every receptor here comes from a human patient who received an intestinal transplant, so some T cells may come from the graft donor.

The V gene is TRBV5-5, the J gene TRBJ1-5; 8 nucleotides agree with TRBD1. Losses at the gene ends were 4 bases for V and 7 bases for J; bases not matched to a gene: 13. This CDR3 has 16 amino acids. Germline V lookup: CDR1 SGHKS, CDR2 YYEKEE (reference sequence). The CDR3 coding sequence is TGTGCCAGCAGCGAGAAGATGACAGGGGCAGGGCAGCCCCAGCATTTT. Translated: CASSEKMTGAGQPQHF.

CDR3 bases: TGTGCCAGCAGCCCCAGGGGCGACAATGAGCAGTTCTTC. Translating it yields CASSPRGDNEQFF. The chain joins TRBV7-3 to TRBJ2-1; D possibly corresponds to TRBD1 (6 bases). The CDR3 totals 13 residues. Germline-derived CDR1 and CDR2 are SGHTA and FQGTGA. V lost 5 bases and J lost 5, with 10 bases in between.

This clone showed up just a few times. The genes are TRBV18 and TRBJ2-5; 8 positions match TRBD1. This CDR3 has 14 amino acids. Looked up from germline, CDR1 is KGHSH and CDR2 is LQKENI. V shed 6 bases and J 5 bases; nucleotides not matched to a gene: 8. The CDR3 DNA is TGTGCCAGCTCCGCGACCAGGGGGCAGGAGACCCAGTACTTC. Its protein product is CASSATRGQETQYF.

The rearrangement links TRBV5-8 to TRBJ1-3; 7 bases match TRBD1. Germline CDR1 reads SGHTS; CDR2 reads YDEGEE. The CDR3 consists of 15 residues. Losses at the gene ends were 6 bases for V and 0 bases for J; bases not matched to a gene: 6. This CDR3 reads CASNRGQASGNTIYF. The DNA for the CDR3 is TGTGCCAGCAACAGAGGACAGGCCTCTGGAAACACCATATATTTT. Together with reference TRBV5-8 and TRBJ1-3, the CDR3 gives the full variable domain: EAGVTQSPTHLIKTRGQQATLRCSPISGHTSVYWYQQALGLGLQFLLWYDEGEERNRGNFPPRFSGRQFPNYSSELNVNALELEDSALYLCASNRGQASGNTIYFGEGSWLTVV.

In its sample, this clone was seen once. CDR3 DNA: TGTGCCACAAGTAGCGGGGTTAACACCGGGGAGCTGTTTTTT. It yields the protein CATSSGVNTGELFF. V gene TRBV7-3 combines with J gene TRBJ2-2; 8 bases line up with TRBD2. CDR3 size: 14 residues. Per the germline V gene, CDR1 is SGHTA and CDR2 is FQGTGA. The V and J ends lost 10 bases and 2 bases, in that order; junction bases with no gene match: 6.

This chain joins TRBV2 and TRBJ1-5; maybe TRBD1 (5 bases). V shed 6 bases and J shed 0 bases, with 12 bases lying between them. Germline CDR1 reads SNHLY; CDR2 reads FYNNEI. The CDR3 is 15 amino acids. As DNA, the CDR3 is TGTGCCAGCAGACGGACGGACAATAGCAATCAGCCCCAGCATTTT. It yields the protein CASRRTDNSNQPQHF.

The CDR3 DNA reads TGTGCCAGTAGTATCGGGGGAAAGGTCCGCGAGCAGTACTTC. Protein sequence: CASSIGGKVREQYF. V usage is TRBV19 and J usage is TRBJ2-7; D is possibly TRBD2 (6 bases). CDR1 and CDR2 from the germline V gene are LNHDA and SQIVND (reference sequence). The length of the CDR3 is 14 residues. Deletions cut 3 bases from V and 6 bases from J, with 15 bases between.

This chain uses TRBV14 with TRBJ2-5; no reliable D call. The CDR3 has 11 amino acids. Germline V gene lookup returns CDR1 SGHDN and CDR2 FVKESK. Trimming shortened V by 3 bases and J by 7 bases, and 6 bases separated the two germline ends. This chain's CDR3 is CASSHGGTQYF. The CDR3 coding sequence is TGTGCCAGCAGCCACGGCGGGACCCAGTACTTC.

This clone came up once. The chain recombines TRBV5-1 with TRBJ2-7; D may be TRBD2 (6 bases). The CDR3 is 13 amino acids. V was clipped by 0 bases and J by 6 bases, with 10 bases between them. Germline CDR1 is SGHRS and CDR2 is YFSETQ. The CDR3 is CASSLVVGGEQYF. The CDR3 region has the DNA TGCGCCAGCAGCTTGGTCGTCGGGGGCGAGCAGTACTTC.

The chain is built from TRBV4-1 and TRBJ1-3, with D possibly being TRBD1 (5 bases). Looked up from germline, CDR1 is MGHRA and CDR2 is YSYEKL. The CDR3 runs to 18 residues. The V gene lost 3 bases and the J gene lost 0 bases, with 18 bases spanning the gap. CDR3 loop: CASSHRMGLLDSGNTIYF. The CDR3, as DNA: TGCGCCAGCAGCCATCGGATGGGACTCCTAGACTCTGGAAACACCATATATTTT.

Written as DNA, the CDR3 is TGTGCCAGCAGCCAAGGACCGCGCAATGAGCAGTTCTTC. It encodes CASSQGPRNEQFF. This sequence joins TRBV27 and TRBJ2-1; D is uncertain. Per the germline V gene, CDR1 is MNHEY and CDR2 is SMNVEV (reference sequence). There are 13 residues in the CDR3. V gave up 6 bases and J gave up 6 bases, with 12 bases separating them.

The rearrangement uses TRBV7-9 and TRBJ1-6; no clear D gene. The CDR3 loop spans 13 amino acids. V dropped 4 bases and J dropped 9 bases, with 10 bases sitting between them. The germline CDR1 and CDR2 sequences are SEHNR and FQNEAQ (reference sequence). The chain's CDR3 is CASSSVGISPLHF. CDR3 DNA: TGTGCCAGCAGCTCGGTCGGGATTTCACCCCTCCACTTT.

The chain recombines TRBV2 with TRBJ2-7, with 10 bases matching TRBD1. CDR3 length equals 14 residues. CDR1 SNHLY and CDR2 FYNNEI come from the germline V gene. V was pared by 8 bases and J by 1 base, with 5 bases of the junction left unmatched. The CDR3 here is CASGAGQGSYEQYF. CDR3 sequence (DNA): TGTGCCAGCGGGGCGGGACAGGGGTCCTACGAGCAGTACTTC.

This clone showed up just once. The chain uses TRBV13 and TRBJ2-7, with 8 bases identical to TRBD2. Germline-derived CDR1 and CDR2 are PRHDT and FYEKMQ (reference sequence). The CDR3 runs to 14 residues. The J segment lost 6 bases and the V segment lost 3 bases, leaving 7 bases of the junction unmatched. CDR3 DNA: TGTGCCAGCAGCTTGTCCGCCGGGAGGGGCGAGCAGTACTTC. Translation gives CASSLSAGRGEQYF.